The 32 T cell receptor beta chains below were found in one sample sequenced in a study of T cells in Graves' hyperthyroidism and ophthalmopathy. The TCR beta CDR3 regions underwent amplification using RNA transcripts as the source. A first-round RT-PCR of the TCR CDR3 used the HTBI primer set. TCRdb re-called the multiplex PCR reads through MiXCR, storing one row per CDR3 protein. The sample comprises 530,000 or so distinct CDR3 sequences, roughly 24% of which are singletons, and about 10% rests with the top ten. Sequenced material: blood. Receptor source: a woman aged 30 to 39 with Graves' ophthalmopathy.

This clonotype has ten or more counts. DNA of the CDR3: TGCGCCACCCTCTATAGGGGGATGGAGACCCAGTACTTC. Residues: CATLYRGMETQYF. The V gene is TRBV5-1, the J gene TRBJ2-5, with D possibly being TRBD1 (6 bases). Germline V gene data show CDR1 as SGHRS and CDR2 as YFSETQ. Deletions cut 9 bases from V and 5 bases from J, with 17 bases between. The CDR3 consists of 13 residues.

This clonotype appeared many times. The chain has TRBV4-1 and TRBJ2-5; no definite D call. CDR1 MGHRA and CDR2 YSYEKL come from the germline V gene. Trimming left V 6 bases short and J 1 base short, with 12 bases between. The CDR3 consists of 14 residues. DNA for the CDR3: TGCGCCAGCAGTCTGGACGGACCCCAAGAGACCCAGTACTTC. Its translation: CASSLDGPQETQYF.

This clonotype was seen many times. The V call is TRBV6-1, the J call TRBJ2-7; TRBD1 is a possible D gene (6 bases). CDR1 and CDR2 from the germline V gene are MNHNS and SASEGT. CDR3 length: 13 amino acids. Trimming removed 6 bases from V and 2 bases from J, with 11 bases in between. This CDR3 reads CASRLQGAYEQYF. The CDR3 bases are TGTGCCAGCAGGCTACAGGGCGCCTACGAGCAGTACTTC.

The rearrangement uses TRBV28 and TRBJ2-1, with D perhaps TRBD1 (5 bases). The CDR3 length is 11 residues. Deletions cut 4 bases from V and 14 bases from J, with 12 bases between. Germline-derived CDR1 and CDR2 are MDHEN and SYDVKM. The CDR3 sequence is CASSSSTEEFF. CDR3 DNA: TGTGCCAGCAGTTCATCGACAGAGGAGTTCTTC. The full variable domain, its missing parts supplied by reference TRBV28 and TRBJ2-1, is DVKVTQSSRYLVKRTGEKVFLECVQDMDHENMFWYRQDPGLGLRLIYFSYDVKMKEKGDIPEGYSVSREKKERFSLILESASTNQTSMYLCASSSSTEEFFGPGTRLTVL.

This clonotype was counted ten times or more. V gene TRBV5-1 combines with J gene TRBJ2-7; D is uncertain. The CDR3 length is 14 residues. Germline-derived CDR1 and CDR2 are SGHRS and YFSETQ. Between the trimmed V and J ends, which lost 0 bases and 0 bases, there was a span of 7 bases. CDR3 amino acids: CASSLEPHSYEQYF. CDR3 coding DNA: TGCGCCAGCAGCTTGGAGCCACACTCCTACGAGCAGTACTTC.

This clonotype showed up many times. The chain links TRBV20-1 to TRBJ2-7, with TRBD1 as a possible D gene (6 bases). V lost 6 bases to trimming and J lost 4 bases, with 10 bases between them. Germline assignment: CDR1 DFQATT and CDR2 SNEGSKA (reference sequence). The length of the CDR3 is 11 residues. For the CDR3, the DNA is TGCAGTGCCTTAGGACAGTACGAGCAGTACTTC. Translated, it gives CSALGQYEQYF.

V gene TRBV19 combines with J gene TRBJ1-5, with D unresolved. Per the germline V gene, CDR1 is LNHDA and CDR2 is SQIVND (reference sequence). V was clipped by 3 bases and J by 1 base, with 10 bases between them. This CDR3 comprises 15 residues. In DNA, the CDR3 is TGTGCCAGTAGTATCGCCCTCATGAGCAATCAGCCCCAGCATTTT. It encodes CASSIALMSNQPQHF.

This clonotype has a count of ten or more. The chain has TRBV12-3 or TRBV12-4 and TRBJ1-2; D might be TRBD1 (5 bases). Trimming removed 7 bases from V and 8 bases from J, with 17 bases in between. The CDR3 runs to 13 residues. The CDR3 bases are TGTGCCAGCATCAAAAGCGGGGCACAAGGCTACACCTTC. It translates to CASIKSGAQGYTF.

Ten or more counts support this clonotype. This CDR3 is CSAREGYQPQHF. The CDR3 DNA is TGCAGTGCTAGGGAGGGGTATCAGCCCCAGCATTTT. This chain joins TRBV20-1 and TRBJ1-5; a possible D gene is TRBD1 (5 bases). Germline lookup yields CDR1 DFQATT and CDR2 SNEGSKA (reference sequence). This CDR3 has 12 residues. Trimming took off 3 bases at V and 5 bases at J, with 8 bases between the two ends.

Ten or more counts support this clonotype. V is TRBV7-2 and J is TRBJ2-7; TRBD2 aligns across 9 bases. CDR1 SGHTA and CDR2 FQGNSA come from the germline V gene. The CDR3 is 15 residues long. V lost 4 bases, J lost 4 bases, and 8 bases stayed unmatched. CDR3 protein: CASSSRGLAQYEQYF. CDR3 bases: TGTGCCAGCAGCTCCCGCGGACTAGCGCAATACGAGCAGTACTTC.

This clonotype was seen at least ten times. The junction differs from germline at one of its ends, possibly a read error. V is TRBV27 and J is TRBJ1-2, with D hard to call. Germline loops: CDR1 MNHEY, CDR2 SMNVEV (reference sequence). The CDR3 spans 12 residues. CDR3 residues: CVSRSSSYGYTF. The CDR3 DNA follows: TGTGTCAGCAGATCCAGTAGTTATGGCTACACCTTC.

Only a few counts were recorded for this clonotype. The CDR3 DNA reads as TGTGCCAGCAGCAAACAGGGGGCAGGCTATGGCTACACCTTC. Its translation is CASSKQGAGYGYTF. This sequence joins TRBV7-2 and TRBJ1-2; TRBD1 aligns across 9 bases. The germline gives CDR1 SGHTA, CDR2 FQGNSA. With 5 bases clipped from V and 4 bases from J, the junction kept 5 bases outside the gene matches. CDR3 length: 14 amino acids.

In this sample, this clonotype turned up many times. The rearrangement uses TRBV2 and TRBJ2-5, with TRBD1 identical over 10 bases. The V gene's germline CDR1 is SNHLY and CDR2 FYNNEI. V shed 4 bases and J 4 bases; nucleotides not matched to a gene: 0. The CDR3 loop spans 13 amino acids. CDR3 protein: CASSGTGGETQYF. CDR3 DNA sequence: TGTGCCAGCAGTGGGACAGGGGGAGAGACCCAGTACTTC.

The table lists this clonotype with many counts. At one of its ends the junction is not consistent with the germline gene, which may arise from a read error. V usage is TRBV12-3 or TRBV12-4 and J usage is TRBJ2-7, with a tentative D call TRBD2 (5 bases). This CDR3 contains 13 residues. The CDR3 reads CASNTGSRSYPDF. The DNA for the CDR3 is TGTGCCAGCAATACGGGGTCGCGTTCCTACCCGGACTTC.

This clonotype occurred many times. The genes are TRBV27 and TRBJ1-2; D unclear. CDR3 length: 13 residues. Per the germline V gene, CDR1 is MNHEY and CDR2 is SMNVEV (reference sequence). Trimming left V 9 bases short and J 0 bases short, with 11 bases between. The CDR3 nucleotides read TGTGCCAGTGGGATGAAACCTAACTATGGCTACACCTTC. It yields the protein CASGMKPNYGYTF.

The chain is built from TRBV11-2 and TRBJ1-1; D gene ambiguous. The CDR3 extends over 15 amino acids. Germline CDR1 reads SGHAT; CDR2 reads FQNNGV. V was pared by 1 base and J by 0 bases, with 9 bases between. The CDR3 nucleotides are TGTGCCAGCAGCTTAGGTCTGACAATGAACACTGAAGCTTTCTTT. It yields the protein CASSLGLTMNTEAFF.

This clonotype was observed at least ten times. V usage is TRBV25-1 and J usage is TRBJ1-1, with 10 bases that match TRBD1. Looked up from germline, CDR1 is MGHDK and CDR2 is SYGVNS. V was pared by 1 base and J by 7 bases, with 6 bases of the junction left unmatched. This CDR3 is built from 15 residues. The DNA for the CDR3 is TGTGCCAGCAGTGAATCCGGGACAGGGGACAATGAAGCTTTCTTT. Its translation is CASSESGTGDNEAFF.

This clonotype occurred once. V is TRBV20-1 and J is TRBJ1-2, with TRBD1 matching 7 bases. The germline gives CDR1 DFQATT, CDR2 SNEGSKA (reference sequence). J lost 7 bases, V lost 2 bases, and 10 bases had no gene match. The CDR3 runs 14 residues. In nucleotides, the CDR3 is TGCAGTGCTAGAATCGACAGGGACCGGGGTGGCTACACCTTC. Translated, it gives CSARIDRDRGGYTF.

This clonotype was observed a few times. The chain uses TRBV11-2 and TRBJ2-7; either TRBD1 or TRBD2 may supply D (6 bases each). The CDR3 is 15 amino acids. Trimming took 5 bases from V and 7 from J, leaving 21 bases between them. Germline V gene sequence: CDR1 SGHAT, CDR2 FQNNGV. Written as DNA, the CDR3 is TGTGCCAGCAGCAATCCGGGACACCGACTAGAGGAGCAGTACTTC. Amino acid sequence: CASSNPGHRLEEQYF. The full variable domain, with the rest looked up from reference TRBV11-2 and TRBJ2-7, is EAGVAQSPRYKIIEKRQSVAFWCNPISGHATLYWYQQILGQGPKLLIQFQNNGVVDDSQLPKDRFSAERLKGVDSTLKIQPAKLEDSAVYLCASSNPGHRLEEQYFGPGTRLTVT.

This clonotype was counted at least ten times. The rearrangement links TRBV6-5 to TRBJ1-5; TRBD1 might be the D (5 bases). This CDR3 region has 14 residues. Germline CDR1 reads MNHEY; CDR2 reads SVGAGI. V was cut by 4 bases and J by 6 bases, with 13 bases left in between. The CDR3 coding sequence is TGTGCCAGCAGTTGGTCAGCCGGGACTCAGCCCCAGCATTTT. This gives the protein CASSWSAGTQPQHF.

This clonotype appeared many times. This chain links TRBV7-9 with TRBJ1-2, with D uncertain. V lost 1 base, J lost 4 bases, and 7 bases lay in between. The CDR3 is 13 amino acids. Germline V lookup: CDR1 SEHNR, CDR2 FQNEAQ (reference sequence). The DNA for the CDR3 is TGTGCCAGCAGCTTAGAGGGCATCTATGGCTACACCTTC. Amino acid sequence: CASSLEGIYGYTF.

The sample holds many counts of this clonotype. V and J are TRBV3-1 and TRBJ1-1; D is undetermined. The CDR3 is 15 residues long. Germline loops: CDR1 LGHDT, CDR2 YNNKEL (reference sequence). The V gene lost 0 bases and the J gene lost 0 bases, with 8 bases spanning the gap. The CDR3 here is CASSQDVAVNTEAFF. CDR3 DNA sequence: TGTGCCAGCAGCCAAGATGTTGCGGTGAACACTGAAGCTTTCTTT. Together with reference TRBV3-1 and TRBJ1-1, the CDR3 gives the full variable domain: DTAVSQTPKYLVTQMGNDKSIKCEQNLGHDTMYWYKQDSKKFLKIMFSYNNKELIINETVPNRFSPKSPDKAHLNLHINSLELGDSAVYFCASSQDVAVNTEAFFGQGTRLTVV.

This clonotype showed up many times. This chain uses TRBV30 with TRBJ1-2; D gene ambiguous. CDR1 is GTSNPN, CDR2 SVGIG, per germline (reference sequence). V was cut by 1 base and J by 2 bases, with 14 bases left in between. The CDR3 extends over 15 amino acids. The CDR3 here is CAWSGGDPFNYGYTF. Here the CDR3 DNA reads TGTGCCTGGAGTGGTGGTGATCCCTTCAACTATGGCTACACCTTC.

The sample holds one count of this clonotype. The rearrangement joins TRBV7-8 to TRBJ2-4; D remains unclear. The length of the CDR3 is 15 residues. The germline V gene encodes CDR1 SGHVS and CDR2 FQNEAQ. V was trimmed by 5 bases and J by 14 bases, leaving 25 bases between them. CDR3 amino acids: CASSPRTISREAKYF. CDR3 nucleotides: TGTGCCAGCAGCCCGCGCACAATTAGCCGAGAGGCCAAGTACTTC.

This clonotype was detected many times. The chain couples TRBV6-1 to TRBJ1-1; 7 bases match TRBD1. The trim removed 6 bases at V and 3 bases at J, leaving 10 bases unmatched. Germline V gene lookup returns CDR1 MNHNS and CDR2 SASEGT. The CDR3 consists of 15 residues. CDR3 coding DNA: TGTGCCAGCAGGGACACAGGGGTGGGGGACACTGAAGCTTTCTTT. Translating gives CASRDTGVGDTEAFF.

This clonotype was seen repeatedly, ten times or more. V is TRBV10-3 and J is TRBJ1-2; 9 bases fit TRBD1. This CDR3 has 14 residues. Losses at the gene ends were 0 bases for V and 6 bases for J; bases not matched to a gene: 2. Germline CDR1 is ENHRY and CDR2 is SYGVKD. The chain's CDR3 is CAISESRTGDGYTF. The CDR3 DNA reads as TGTGCCATCAGTGAGTCGAGGACAGGGGATGGCTACACCTTC.

The chain joins TRBV6-5 to TRBJ1-3; a weak D match, TRBD1 (5 bases). Trimming removed 2 bases at V and 3 bases at J, with 8 bases between. Germline V CDR1 and CDR2: MNHEY, SVGAGI. This CDR3 contains 14 residues. CDR3 coding DNA: TGTGCCAGCAGTTACGGAGGGGATGGAAACACCATATATTTT. This sequence encodes CASSYGGDGNTIYF.

This clonotype has a count of ten or more. V and J are TRBV13 and TRBJ1-2; 9 bases line up with TRBD1. The CDR3 loop spans 14 amino acids. With V trimmed by 5 bases and J by 5 bases, 6 bases remained unmatched. CDR1 and CDR2 (germline): PRHDT, FYEKMQ (reference sequence). CDR3 DNA: TGTGCCAGCAGCGTAAGACAGGGGGATTATGGCTACACCTTC. It is translated as CASSVRQGDYGYTF.

This clonotype was seen a handful of times. The genes are TRBV20-1 and TRBJ1-5; unclear D gene. Germline V gives CDR1 DFQATT, CDR2 SNEGSKA (reference sequence). Trimming removed 6 bases at V and 4 bases at J, with 10 bases between. The CDR3 contains 12 residues. Here the CDR3 DNA reads TGCAGTGCCCCCCAACAGAATCAGCCCCAGCATTTT. Residues: CSAPQQNQPQHF.

The table lists this clonotype with many counts. The V call is TRBV20-1, the J call TRBJ1-1, with D unresolved. From germline, CDR1 is DFQATT and CDR2 SNEGSKA (reference sequence). There are 14 residues in the CDR3. The ends were cut back, 4 bases at V and 5 bases at J, with 17 bases in the middle. The CDR3 region has the DNA TGCAGTGCTACGTTTGGAAGGGTTACTACTGAAGCTTTCTTT. It yields the protein CSATFGRVTTEAFF.

There are many counts of this clonotype. V and J are TRBV20-1 and TRBJ1-1; TRBD1 matches 7 bases. Looked up from germline, CDR1 is DFQATT and CDR2 is SNEGSKA (reference sequence). The CDR3 consists of 12 residues. V gave up 5 bases and J gave up 2 bases; unmatched junction bases: 2. The CDR3 DNA reads as TGCAGTGCTGGGACAGATAACACTGAAGCTTTCTTT. Translated: CSAGTDNTEAFF.

This clonotype has a single count. The chain links TRBV20-1 to TRBJ2-7, with 9 nucleotides matching TRBD1. Germline V gene sequence: CDR1 DFQATT, CDR2 SNEGSKA (reference sequence). The CDR3 loop spans 12 amino acids. The ends lost 3 bases at V and 6 bases at J; junction bases unmatched: 3. Here the CDR3 reads CSARDRGPEQYF. CDR3 DNA sequence: TGCAGTGCTAGGGACAGGGGACCCGAGCAGTACTTC.